One sample yielded the 19 T cell receptor beta chains listed below, sequenced in a study of T cells in Graves' hyperthyroidism and ophthalmopathy. Amplification targeted TCR beta CDR3 regions from RNA transcripts. During a first-round RT-PCR of the TCR CDR3, the HTBI primer set was used. TCRdb itself ran the multiplex PCR reads through MiXCR, one entry per CDR3 protein. The sample carries around 300,000 distinct CDR3 sequences, 20% to 25% recorded once. What was sequenced was blood. These receptors came from a man between 25 and 39 years old with Graves' ophthalmopathy.

This clonotype was recorded a few times. The chain employs TRBV7-8 and TRBJ2-1; D unclear. V shed 1 base and J shed 0 bases, with 10 bases lying between them. The germline V gene encodes CDR1 SGHVS and CDR2 FQNEAQ. The CDR3 contains 16 residues. The CDR3 bases are TGTGCCAGCAGCTTAGATTTTTCGGTCTCCTACAATGAGCAGTTCTTC. Its protein is CASSLDFSVSYNEQFF. Drawing the rest from reference TRBV7-8 and TRBJ2-1, the complete variable domain is GAGVSQSPRYKVAKRGQDVALRCDPISGHVSLFWYQQALGQGPEFLTYFQNEAQLDKSGLPSDRFFAERPEGSVSTLKIQRTQQEDSAVYLCASSLDFSVSYNEQFFGPGTRLTVL.

Regarding this clonotype: Being one base from a much bigger clone, this may be a read error. The chain employs TRBV6-5 and TRBJ2-1, with a weak D call TRBD2 (5 bases). The germline V and J ends were trimmed by 4 bases and 8 bases, with 18 bases remaining between them. There are 15 residues in the CDR3. Looked up from germline, CDR1 is MNHEY and CDR2 is SVGAGI. CDR3 amino acids: CASSSLRERADEQFF. The CDR3 DNA reads TGTGCCAGCAGTTCCTTGAGGGAGAGGGCGGATGAGCAGTTCTTC.

This chain joins TRBV29-1 and TRBJ2-7, with D possibly TRBD2 on 7 matching bases. Between the trimmed V and J ends, which lost 3 bases and 0 bases, there was a span of 18 bases. Germline CDR1 reads SQVTM; CDR2 reads ANQGSEA. This CDR3 spans 16 amino acids. CDR3 DNA: TGCAGCGTTGAGGGGGGGCGGGCAGGGTCCTCCTACGAGCAGTACTTC. It encodes CSVEGGRAGSSYEQYF.

The chain carries TRBV4-1 and TRBJ2-5; D is unclear. Germline V lookup: CDR1 MGHRA, CDR2 YSYEKL. This CDR3 contains 14 residues. Trimming took off 2 bases at V and 5 bases at J, with 12 bases between the two ends. The CDR3 DNA sequence: TGCGCCAGCAGCCAAAACCCTTCCCGGGAGACCCAGTACTTC. It encodes CASSQNPSRETQYF.

This chain links TRBV2 with TRBJ1-6; D is unclear. The germline V gene has CDR1 SNHLY and CDR2 FYNNEI. This CDR3 is built from 15 residues. V lost 4 bases to trimming and J lost 7 bases, with 14 bases between them. The CDR3 DNA reads as TGTGCCAGCAGTGGGGTTTCGACGTTAAATTCACCCCTCCACTTT. Its translation is CASSGVSTLNSPLHF.

Only a few counts were recorded for this clonotype. The chain recombines TRBV29-1 with TRBJ2-2, with a tentative D call TRBD2 (6 bases). The CDR3 sequence is 14 residues long. Trimming cost V 4 bases and J 2 bases, with 11 bases left between them. Germline assignment: CDR1 SQVTM and CDR2 ANQGSEA. CDR3 amino acids: CSVGGGINTGELFF. For the CDR3, the DNA is TGCAGCGTTGGGGGCGGGATTAACACCGGGGAGCTGTTTTTT.

This clonotype has at least ten counts. The rearrangement joins TRBV7-8 to TRBJ2-7, with 13 bases that match TRBD2. In germline, CDR1 is SGHVS, CDR2 FQNEAQ. The J segment lost 2 bases and the V segment lost 1 base, leaving 8 bases of the junction unmatched. There are 18 residues in the CDR3. The CDR3 region is CASSLETGTSGIAYEQYF. CDR3 DNA: TGTGCCAGCAGCTTAGAAACCGGGACTAGCGGGATAGCCTACGAGCAGTACTTC.

The chain uses TRBV24-1 and TRBJ2-5, with D perhaps TRBD1 or TRBD2 (5 bases each). This CDR3 has 14 amino acids. CDR1 KGHDR and CDR2 SFDVKD come from the germline V gene. Trimming removed 1 base at V and 4 bases at J, with 9 bases between. The CDR3 protein is CATSDLRDVETQYF. CDR3 sequence (DNA): TGTGCCACCAGTGATTTAAGGGACGTAGAGACCCAGTACTTC.

This clonotype has at least ten counts. V is TRBV3-1 and J is TRBJ2-1; 10 bases align to TRBD2. The J segment lost 6 bases and the V segment lost 3 bases, leaving 5 bases of the junction unmatched. CDR3 length: 15 amino acids. CDR1 and CDR2 from the germline V gene are LGHDT and YNNKEL (reference sequence). The CDR3 here is CASSQSGRAGNEQFF. The CDR3 DNA reads as TGTGCCAGCAGCCAGAGCGGGAGGGCTGGCAATGAGCAGTTCTTC.

The gene calls are TRBV19 and TRBJ2-7, with D unclear. Deletions cut 3 bases from V and 6 bases from J, with 6 bases between. The germline gives CDR1 LNHDA, CDR2 SQIVND (reference sequence). The CDR3 loop spans 11 amino acids. The CDR3 DNA reads TGTGCCAGTAGTATTGTGGTCGAGCAGTACTTC. It is translated as CASSIVVEQYF.

This clonotype occurred many times. The chain employs TRBV28 and TRBJ1-2; 7 bases map to TRBD1. CDR1 and CDR2 from the germline V gene are MDHEN and SYDVKM. The CDR3 loop spans 12 amino acids. The V and J ends lost 6 bases and 8 bases, in that order; junction bases with no gene match: 6. The CDR3: CASSQGQRGYTF. The CDR3 region has the DNA TGTGCCAGCAGCCAGGGACAGAGAGGCTACACCTTC.

This clonotype was found a few times. The chain carries TRBV29-1 and TRBJ2-1; 10 nucleotides agree with TRBD1. From germline, CDR1 is SQVTM and CDR2 ANQGSEA. The CDR3 has 14 amino acids. V trimming: 4 bases; J trimming: 6 bases; junction bases outside the gene matches: 6. In DNA, the CDR3 is TGCAGCGTTGGGGACAGGGGAAAATTCAATGAGCAGTTCTTC. Amino acids: CSVGDRGKFNEQFF.

A few counts support this clonotype. This chain uses TRBV6-1 with TRBJ2-7; D unresolved. This CDR3 has 12 residues. Trimming took off 3 bases at V and 7 bases at J, with 10 bases between the two ends. CDR1 and CDR2 from the germline V gene are MNHNS and SASEGT. The CDR3 DNA is TGTGCCAGCAGTGACATGGTGGAGGAGCAGTACTTC. It translates to CASSDMVEEQYF.

This chain joins TRBV6-1 and TRBJ2-1; TRBD2 is a possible D gene (5 bases). The ends were cut back, 6 bases at V and 8 bases at J, with 14 bases in the middle. The CDR3 has 13 residues. Germline assignment: CDR1 MNHNS and CDR2 SASEGT. The CDR3 DNA follows: TGTGCCAGCAGCCTTCGGAGCGGCGATGAGCAGTTCTTC. Protein sequence: CASSLRSGDEQFF.

This clonotype was observed a handful of times. The chain couples TRBV30 to TRBJ1-2; weak D call: TRBD1 (6 bases). V lost 3 bases to trimming and J lost 8 bases, with 16 bases between them. The CDR3 runs to 13 residues. Looked up from germline, CDR1 is GTSNPN and CDR2 is SVGIG (reference sequence). In DNA form, the CDR3 reads TGTGCCTGGAGATTCGGGGGGGCTGGAGGCTACACCTTC. Residues: CAWRFGGAGGYTF.

This clonotype was seen ten or more times. This sequence joins TRBV12-5 and TRBJ2-2; D unresolved. Deletions cut 1 base from V and 0 bases from J, with 6 bases between. Per the germline V gene, CDR1 is LGHNT and CDR2 is FRNRAP. CDR3 size: 15 residues. This CDR3 reads CASGLAQTNTGELFF. DNA of the CDR3: TGTGCTAGTGGTTTGGCACAGACGAACACCGGGGAGCTGTTTTTT. Looking up the rest from reference TRBV12-5 and TRBJ2-2 gives the full variable domain: DARVTQTPRHKVTEMGQEVTMRCQPILGHNTVFWYRQTMMQGLELLAYFRNRAPLDDSGMPKDRFSAEMPDATLATLKIQPSEPRDSAVYFCASGLAQTNTGELFFGEGSRLTVL.

This clonotype showed up many times. The V and J genes are TRBV12-3 or TRBV12-4 and TRBJ2-2; D is ambiguous. Trimming removed 6 bases from V and 0 bases from J, with 5 bases in between. The CDR3 consists of 13 residues. Here the CDR3 reads CASRGTNTGELFF. CDR3 sequence (DNA): TGTGCCAGCAGGGGAACGAACACCGGGGAGCTGTTTTTT.

This clonotype was observed at least ten times. The rearrangement joins TRBV6-5 to TRBJ1-1; TRBD1 matches at 7 bases. There are 15 residues in the CDR3. With V trimmed by 2 bases and J by 1 base, 4 bases remained unmatched. The V gene's germline CDR1 is MNHEY and CDR2 SVGAGI. The CDR3 here is CASSYKGATNTEAFF. The DNA for the CDR3 is TGTGCCAGCAGTTACAAGGGGGCTACGAACACTGAAGCTTTCTTT.

Turning to this clonotype: One junction end disagrees with the germline gene, perhaps due to a read error. The chain is built from TRBV28 and TRBJ1-1, with TRBD1 matching over 10 bases. This CDR3 has 19 residues. Germline V gives CDR1 MDHEN, CDR2 SYDVKM. This CDR3 reads CASSLGTDRGFFMNTEAFF. The CDR3 bases are TGTGCCAGCAGTCTTGGGACGGACAGGGGGTTTTTTATGAACACTGAGGCTTTCTTT.